This entry concerns a single T cell receptor (beta chain). Libraries were prepared by immunoSEQ multiplex PCR; TCRdb keeps only in-frame clonotypes and omits some of them. The data contain roughly 50,000 clones, 90% to 95% of them seen just once; the ten biggest clones take up 0.8%. The germline gives CDR1 WNHNN, CDR2 SYGVQD (reference sequence). V lost 6 bases to trimming and J lost 5 bases, with 18 bases between them. The CDR3 is 15 amino acids. The entry originates in a study of control samples from healthy donors and cancer patients. This chain links TRBV10-1 with TRBJ2-3, with D possibly TRBD2 on 7 matching bases. The sequencing sample was made of PBMCs. The receptor's source is a young man with colorectal cancer. The CDR3 is CASSATRGGRDTQYF. The CDR3 DNA reads TGCGCCAGCAGCGCTACAAGGGGGGGACGAGATACGCAGTATTTT.